This T cell receptor (beta chain) was obtained from a study of shared clonotypes between healthy human individuals. The overall study: Donors had three CD4 naive, three CD4 memory, two CD8 naive and one CD8 memory plate apiece. Broader study findings: Across a few donors, naive CD4 shared roughly 5%, naive CD8 3% to 3.5%, memory CD4 roughly 2.5%, memory CD8 about 0.38%.

As concerns this clone: Its target is unknown.

The CDR3 runs to 12 residues. The ends were cut back, 8 bases at V and 2 bases at J, with 10 bases in the middle. Germline-derived CDR1 and CDR2 are SGHVS and FQNEAQ. Naive-designated CD8 cells lacked CD45RO, were positively enriched for CCR7, and omitted terminally differentiated effector memory CD45RA+ cells. Assay: immunoSEQ multiplex PCR; the TCRdb copy retains only in-frame clones and omits some. The table has approximately 1.9 million clones, 93% seen once. J is TRBJ2-7 and V is TRBV7-8, with a tentative D call TRBD2 (6 bases). The origin of this receptor is a man aged 18 to 30 in good health. Some clones in this sample may be carry-over from other donors' samples. Input material: naive CD8+ T cells from PBMCs. The CDR3 DNA reads as TGTGCCAGCTCGGAGGGGACCTACGAGCAGTACTTC. Amino acids: CASSEGTYEQYF.